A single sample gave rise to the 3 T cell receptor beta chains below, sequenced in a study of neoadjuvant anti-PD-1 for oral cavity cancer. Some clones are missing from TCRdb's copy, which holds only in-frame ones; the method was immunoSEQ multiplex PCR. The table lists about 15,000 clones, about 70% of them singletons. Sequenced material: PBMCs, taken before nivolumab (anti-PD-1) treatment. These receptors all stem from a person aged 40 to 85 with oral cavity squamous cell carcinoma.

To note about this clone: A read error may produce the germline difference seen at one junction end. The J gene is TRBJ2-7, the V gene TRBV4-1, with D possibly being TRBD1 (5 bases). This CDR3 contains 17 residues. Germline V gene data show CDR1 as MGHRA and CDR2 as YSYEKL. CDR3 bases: TGCGCCAACAGCCAAGGGGTAACCCGACAGACTTTGGGGCCCTCGTACTTC. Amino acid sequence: CANSQGVTRQTLGPSYF.

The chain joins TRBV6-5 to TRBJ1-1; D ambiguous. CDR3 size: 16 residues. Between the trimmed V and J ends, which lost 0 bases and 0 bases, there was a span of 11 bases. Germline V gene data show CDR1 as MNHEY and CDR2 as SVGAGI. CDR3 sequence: CASSYSRGKLNTEAFF. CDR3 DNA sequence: TGTGCCAGCAGTTACTCGCGCGGCAAGTTGAACACTGAAGCTTTCTTT.

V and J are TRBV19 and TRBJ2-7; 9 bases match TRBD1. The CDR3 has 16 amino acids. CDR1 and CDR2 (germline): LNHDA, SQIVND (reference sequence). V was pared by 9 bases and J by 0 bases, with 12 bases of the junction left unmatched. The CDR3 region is CASRDRASGRSYEQYF. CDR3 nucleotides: TGTGCCAGCCGGGACAGGGCTAGCGGACGCTCCTACGAGCAGTACTTC.